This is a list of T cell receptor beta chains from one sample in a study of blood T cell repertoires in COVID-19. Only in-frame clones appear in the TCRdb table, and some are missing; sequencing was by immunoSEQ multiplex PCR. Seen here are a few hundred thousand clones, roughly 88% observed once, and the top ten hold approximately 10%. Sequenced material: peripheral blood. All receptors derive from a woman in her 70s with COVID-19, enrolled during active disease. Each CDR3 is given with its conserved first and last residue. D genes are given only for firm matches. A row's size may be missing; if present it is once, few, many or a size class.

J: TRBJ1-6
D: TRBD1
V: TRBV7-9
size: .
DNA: TGTGCCAGCAGCTTAGTTTTGGGACAGATTAATTCACCCCTCCACTTT
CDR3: CASSLVLGQINSPLHF

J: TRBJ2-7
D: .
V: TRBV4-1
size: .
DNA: TGCGCCAGCAGCCAAACACCCGACTCGCACTCCTACGAGCAGTACTTC
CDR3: CASSQTPDSHSYEQYF

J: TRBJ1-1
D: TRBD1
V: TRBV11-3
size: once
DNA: TGTGCCAGCAGCTTAACGACAGGGGGCGGTACTGAAGCTTTCTTT
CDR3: CASSLTTGGGTEAFF

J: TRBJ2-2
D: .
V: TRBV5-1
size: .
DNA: TGCGCCAGCAGCTCTAGACAGACCGGGGAGCTGTTTTTT
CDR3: CASSSRQTGELFF

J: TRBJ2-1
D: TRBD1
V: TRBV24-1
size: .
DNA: TGTGCCACCAGTTCGGGACAGGTAACGTATGAGCAGTTCTTC
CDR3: CATSSGQVTYEQFF

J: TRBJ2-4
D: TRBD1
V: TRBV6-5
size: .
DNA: TGTGCCAGCAGTTCGGGACAGCAGGGGGACATTCAGTACTTC
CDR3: CASSSGQQGDIQYF

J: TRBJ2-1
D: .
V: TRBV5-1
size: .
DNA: TGCGCCAGCAGCGGAGGAGGACCCAATGAGCAGTTCTTC
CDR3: CASSGGGPNEQFF

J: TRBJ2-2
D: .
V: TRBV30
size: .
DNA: TGTGCCTGGAGCGAGCGGAGCACCGGGGAGCTGTTTTTT
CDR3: CAWSERSTGELFF

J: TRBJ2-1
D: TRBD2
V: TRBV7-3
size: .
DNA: TGTGCCAGCAGCTTAATACTAGCGGGAGCAAATGAGCAGTTCTTC
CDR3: CASSLILAGANEQFF

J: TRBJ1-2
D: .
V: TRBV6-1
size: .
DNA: TGTGCCAGCAGTGAGCACAGGAGCCGAAACGCTTTAATCGCTTCCTATGGCTACACCTTC
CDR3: CASSEHRSRNALIASYGYTF

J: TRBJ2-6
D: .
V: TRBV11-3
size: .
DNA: TGTGCCAGCAGCCCCAGGGTCTCTGGGGCCAACGTCCTGACTTTC
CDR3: CASSPRVSGANVLTF

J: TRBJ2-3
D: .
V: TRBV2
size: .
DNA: TGTGCCAGCAACGTCAGGAGCACAGATACGCAGTATTTT
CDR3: CASNVRSTDTQYF

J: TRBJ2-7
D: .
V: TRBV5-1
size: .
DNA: TGCGCCAGCAGCCCGACCCCAGGGGCCGTCTACGAGCAGTACTTC
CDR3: CASSPTPGAVYEQYF

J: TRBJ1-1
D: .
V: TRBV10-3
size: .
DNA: TGTGCCATCAGTCCCCAGAGAGAGGTCACTGAAGCTTTCTTT
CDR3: CAISPQREVTEAFF

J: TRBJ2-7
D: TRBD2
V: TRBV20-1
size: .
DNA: TGCAGTGCTAGTCGGGAGGGGGGGACCGAGAGCGAGCAGTACTTC
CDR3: CSASREGGTESEQYF

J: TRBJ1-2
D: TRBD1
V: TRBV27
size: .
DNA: TGTGCCAGCAGTTTGGACAGGGCCCACTATGGCTACACCTTC
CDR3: CASSLDRAHYGYTF

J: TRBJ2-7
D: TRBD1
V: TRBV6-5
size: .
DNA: TGTGCCAGCAGATTGGGACAGGGACCCTACGAGCAGTACTTC
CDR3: CASRLGQGPYEQYF

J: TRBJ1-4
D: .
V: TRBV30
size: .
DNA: TGTGCCTGGGGACAATCTGAAAAACTGTTTTTT
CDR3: CAWGQSEKLFF

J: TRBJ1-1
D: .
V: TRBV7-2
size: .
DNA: TGTGCCAGCAGCTTAGCGCAACAGTTTTTTAGGGCTTTCTTT
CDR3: CASSLAQQFFRAFF

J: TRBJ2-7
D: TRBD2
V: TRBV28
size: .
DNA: TGTGCCAGCAGTTCTCCCGCCTCGGCATGGGGGGGGGAGCAGTACTTC
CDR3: CASSSPASAWGGEQYF

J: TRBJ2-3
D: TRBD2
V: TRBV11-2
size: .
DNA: TGTGCCAGCAGCCCCATGGGGAGGGCCGAAGATACGCAGTATTTT
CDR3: CASSPMGRAEDTQYF

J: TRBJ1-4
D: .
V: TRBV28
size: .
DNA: TGTGCCAGCAGTTTAGAGGGGGATAAGGCTGAAAAACTGTTTTTT
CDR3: CASSLEGDKAEKLFF

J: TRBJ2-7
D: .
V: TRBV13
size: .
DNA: TGTGCCAGCAAAGGGGGGGGCTCGAGGGAGCAGTACTTC
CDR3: CASKGGGSREQYF

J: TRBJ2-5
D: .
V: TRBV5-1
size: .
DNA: TGCGCCAGCAGCGCCCAGGCTGAGACCCAGTACTTC
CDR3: CASSAQAETQYF

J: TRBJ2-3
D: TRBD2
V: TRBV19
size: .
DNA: TGTGCCAGTAGTGCGTCGGGGACTAGCGGGCCCCATACGCAGTATTTT
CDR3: CASSASGTSGPHTQYF